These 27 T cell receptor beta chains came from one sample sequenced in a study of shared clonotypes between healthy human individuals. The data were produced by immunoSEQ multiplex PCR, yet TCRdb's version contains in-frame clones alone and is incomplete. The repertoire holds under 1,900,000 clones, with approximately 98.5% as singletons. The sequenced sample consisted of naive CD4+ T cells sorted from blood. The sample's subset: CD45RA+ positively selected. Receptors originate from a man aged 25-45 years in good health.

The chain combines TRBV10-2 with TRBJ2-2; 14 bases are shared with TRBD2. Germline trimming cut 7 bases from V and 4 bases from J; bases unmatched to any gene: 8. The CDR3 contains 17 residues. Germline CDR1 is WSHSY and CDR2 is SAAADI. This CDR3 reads CASNQGLAGAGTGELFF. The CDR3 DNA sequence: TGCGCCAGCAACCAGGGACTAGCGGGAGCTGGCACCGGGGAGCTGTTTTTT.

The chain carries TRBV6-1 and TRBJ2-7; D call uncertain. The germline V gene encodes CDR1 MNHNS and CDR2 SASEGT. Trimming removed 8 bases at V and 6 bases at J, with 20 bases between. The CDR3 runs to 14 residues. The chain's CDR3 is CASRSKELKPEQYF. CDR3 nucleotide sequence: TGTGCCAGCCGCTCCAAAGAATTGAAACCCGAGCAGTACTTC.

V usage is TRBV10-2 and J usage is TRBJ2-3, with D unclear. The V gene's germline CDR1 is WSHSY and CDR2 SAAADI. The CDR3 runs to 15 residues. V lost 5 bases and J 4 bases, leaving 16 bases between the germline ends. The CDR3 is CASSLIGRAPDTQYF. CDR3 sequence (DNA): TGCGCCAGCAGTTTGATTGGCCGGGCCCCAGATACGCAGTATTTT.

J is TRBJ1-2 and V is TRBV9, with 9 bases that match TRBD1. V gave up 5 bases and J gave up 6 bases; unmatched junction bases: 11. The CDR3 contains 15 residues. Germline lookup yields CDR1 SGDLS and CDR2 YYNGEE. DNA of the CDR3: TGTGCCAGCAGTGAAAGCCGGGACAGGGTTAATGGCTACACCTTC. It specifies CASSESRDRVNGYTF.

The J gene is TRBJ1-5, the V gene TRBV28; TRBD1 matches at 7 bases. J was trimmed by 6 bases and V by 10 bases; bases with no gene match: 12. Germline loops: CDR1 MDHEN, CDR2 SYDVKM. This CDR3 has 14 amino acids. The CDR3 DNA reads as TGTGCCATCCAACCCGGGACAGCCACTCAGCCCCAGCATTTT. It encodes CAIQPGTATQPQHF.

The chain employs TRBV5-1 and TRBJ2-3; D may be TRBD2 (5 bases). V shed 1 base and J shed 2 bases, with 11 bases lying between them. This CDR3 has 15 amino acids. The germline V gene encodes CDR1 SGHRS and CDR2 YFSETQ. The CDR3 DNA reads TGCGCCAGCAGCTTGTCGTTCGGGGTCACAGATACGCAGTATTTT. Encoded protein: CASSLSFGVTDTQYF.

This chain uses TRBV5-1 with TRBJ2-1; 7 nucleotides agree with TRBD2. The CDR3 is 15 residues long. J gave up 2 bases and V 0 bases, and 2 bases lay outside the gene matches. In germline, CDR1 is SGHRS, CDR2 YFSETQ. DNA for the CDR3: TGCGCCAGCAGCTTGGGCGGGAGCGCCTACAATGAGCAGTTCTTC. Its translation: CASSLGGSAYNEQFF.

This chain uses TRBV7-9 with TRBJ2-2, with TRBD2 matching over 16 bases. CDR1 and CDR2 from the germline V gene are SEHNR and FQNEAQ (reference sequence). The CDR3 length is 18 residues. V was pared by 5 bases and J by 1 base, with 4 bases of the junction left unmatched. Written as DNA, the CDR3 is TGTGCCAGCAGCCAGGGACTAGCGGGAGGGCGGAACACCGGGGAGCTGTTTTTT. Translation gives CASSQGLAGGRNTGELFF.

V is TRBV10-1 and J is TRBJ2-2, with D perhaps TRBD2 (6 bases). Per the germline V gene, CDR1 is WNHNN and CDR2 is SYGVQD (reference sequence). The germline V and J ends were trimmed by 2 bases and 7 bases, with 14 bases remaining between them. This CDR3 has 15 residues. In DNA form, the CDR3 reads TGCGCCAGCAGTGAGCTTCCGGAGGGTAACGGGGAGCTGTTTTTT. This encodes CASSELPEGNGELFF.

The CDR3 spells CASSSTYGKLLGYEQYF. CDR3 coding DNA: TGTGCCAGCAGCTCCACCTATGGGAAGTTACTAGGCTACGAGCAGTACTTC. The chain recombines TRBV11-2 with TRBJ2-7; TRBD2 is a possible D gene (5 bases). Trimming took off 4 bases at V and 3 bases at J, with 22 bases between the two ends. CDR1 is SGHAT, CDR2 FQNNGV, per germline. This CDR3 has 17 residues.

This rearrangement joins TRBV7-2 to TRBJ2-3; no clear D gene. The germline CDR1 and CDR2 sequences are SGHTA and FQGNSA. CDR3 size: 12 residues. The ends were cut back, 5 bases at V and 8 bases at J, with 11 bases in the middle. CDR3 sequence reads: CASSPALGTQYF. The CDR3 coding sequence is TGTGCCAGCAGCCCGGCCTTGGGTACGCAGTATTTT.

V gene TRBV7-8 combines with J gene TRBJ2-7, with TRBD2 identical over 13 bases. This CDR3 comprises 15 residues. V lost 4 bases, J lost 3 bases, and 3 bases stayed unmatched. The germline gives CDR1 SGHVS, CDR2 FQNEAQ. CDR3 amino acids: CASSSRLAGGYEQYF. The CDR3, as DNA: TGTGCCAGCAGCTCCAGACTAGCGGGGGGCTACGAGCAGTACTTC.

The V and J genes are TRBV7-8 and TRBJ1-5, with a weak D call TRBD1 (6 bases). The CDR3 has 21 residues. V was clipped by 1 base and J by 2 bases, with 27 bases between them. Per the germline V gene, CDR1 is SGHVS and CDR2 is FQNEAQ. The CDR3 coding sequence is TGTGCCAGCAGCTTAGTAGCCTTAGAGAGGGGGAAATTGGATCGCAATCAGCCCCAGCATTTT. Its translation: CASSLVALERGKLDRNQPQHF. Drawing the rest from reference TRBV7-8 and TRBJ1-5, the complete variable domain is GAGVSQSPRYKVAKRGQDVALRCDPISGHVSLFWYQQALGQGPEFLTYFQNEAQLDKSGLPSDRFFAERPEGSVSTLKIQRTQQEDSAVYLCASSLVALERGKLDRNQPQHFGDGTRLSIL.

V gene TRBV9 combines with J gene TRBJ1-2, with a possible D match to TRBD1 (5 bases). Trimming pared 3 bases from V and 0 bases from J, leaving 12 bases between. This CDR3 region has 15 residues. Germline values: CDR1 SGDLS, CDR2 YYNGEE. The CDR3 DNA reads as TGTGCCAGCAGCGGGGGACTTCGGGCTAACTATGGCTACACCTTC. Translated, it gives CASSGGLRANYGYTF.

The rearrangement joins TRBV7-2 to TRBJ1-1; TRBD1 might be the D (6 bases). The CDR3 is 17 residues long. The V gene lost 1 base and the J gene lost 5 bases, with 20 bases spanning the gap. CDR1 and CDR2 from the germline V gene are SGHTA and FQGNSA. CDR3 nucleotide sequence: TGTGCCAGCAGCTTAGGGTTTTGGGGGGCGTCAGAGACTGAAGCTTTCTTT. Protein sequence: CASSLGFWGASETEAFF.

CDR3 in amino acids: CASTLTGAGGEKLFF. CDR3 DNA sequence: TGTGCCAGCACTCTGACAGGGGCGGGGGGTGAAAAACTGTTTTTT. V and J are TRBV6-6 and TRBJ1-4; 8 bases are shared with TRBD1. The J segment lost 7 bases and the V segment lost 7 bases, leaving 11 bases of the junction unmatched. This CDR3 contains 15 residues. The germline gives CDR1 MNHNY, CDR2 SVGAGI (reference sequence).

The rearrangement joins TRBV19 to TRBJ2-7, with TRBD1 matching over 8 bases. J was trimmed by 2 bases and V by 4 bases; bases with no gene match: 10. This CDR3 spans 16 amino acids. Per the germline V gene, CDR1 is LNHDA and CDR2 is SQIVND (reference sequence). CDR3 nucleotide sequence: TGTGCCAGTAGTACCTTACCGGGACAGGCCACCTACGAGCAGTACTTC. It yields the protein CASSTLPGQATYEQYF. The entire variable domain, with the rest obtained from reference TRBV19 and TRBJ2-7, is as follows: DGGITQSPKYLFRKEGQNVTLSCEQNLNHDAMYWYRQDPGQGLRLIYYSQIVNDFQKGDIAEGYSVSREKKESFPLTVTSAQKNPTAFYLCASSTLPGQATYEQYFGPGTRLTVT.

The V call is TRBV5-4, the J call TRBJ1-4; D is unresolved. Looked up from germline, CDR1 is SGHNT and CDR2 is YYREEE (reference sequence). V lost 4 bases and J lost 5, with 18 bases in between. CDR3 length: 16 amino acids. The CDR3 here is CASSLTTEARNEKLFF. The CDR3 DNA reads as TGTGCCAGCAGCCTAACAACAGAAGCACGGAATGAAAAACTGTTTTTT. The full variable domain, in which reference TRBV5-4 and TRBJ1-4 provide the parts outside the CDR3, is ETGVTQSPTHLIKTRGQQVTLRCSSQSGHNTVSWYQQALGQGPQFIFQYYREEENGRGNFPPRFSGLQFPNYSSELNVNALELDDSALYLCASSLTTEARNEKLFFGSGTQLSVL.

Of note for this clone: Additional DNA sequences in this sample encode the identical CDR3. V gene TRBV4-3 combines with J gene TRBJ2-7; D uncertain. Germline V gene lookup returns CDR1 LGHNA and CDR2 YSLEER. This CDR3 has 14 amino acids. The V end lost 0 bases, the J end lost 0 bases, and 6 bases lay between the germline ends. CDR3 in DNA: TGCGCCAGCAGCCAAGATGGGAACTCCTACGAGCAGTACTTC. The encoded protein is CASSQDGNSYEQYF.

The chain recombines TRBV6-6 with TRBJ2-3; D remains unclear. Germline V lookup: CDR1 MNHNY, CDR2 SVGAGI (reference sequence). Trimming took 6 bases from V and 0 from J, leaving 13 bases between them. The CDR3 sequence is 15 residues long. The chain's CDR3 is CASRRRPTSTDTQYF. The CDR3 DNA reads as TGTGCCAGCAGACGCCGACCTACTAGCACAGATACGCAGTATTTT.

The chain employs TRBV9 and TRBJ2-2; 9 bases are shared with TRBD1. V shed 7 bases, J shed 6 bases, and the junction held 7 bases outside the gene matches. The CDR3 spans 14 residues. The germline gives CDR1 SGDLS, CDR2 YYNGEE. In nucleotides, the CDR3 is TGTGCCAGCTCTTTGGACAGGGGTTCCGGGGAGCTGTTTTTT. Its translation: CASSLDRGSGELFF.

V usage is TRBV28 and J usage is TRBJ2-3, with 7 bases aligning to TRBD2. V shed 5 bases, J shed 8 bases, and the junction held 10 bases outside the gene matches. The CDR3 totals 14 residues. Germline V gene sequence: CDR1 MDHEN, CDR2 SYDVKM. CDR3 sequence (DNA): TGTGCCAGCAGTCCTCGGACTAGTGGAGTTACGCAGTATTTT. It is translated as CASSPRTSGVTQYF. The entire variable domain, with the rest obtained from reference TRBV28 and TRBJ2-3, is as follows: DVKVTQSSRYLVKRTGEKVFLECVQDMDHENMFWYRQDPGLGLRLIYFSYDVKMKEKGDIPEGYSVSREKKERFSLILESASTNQTSMYLCASSPRTSGVTQYFGPGTRLTVL.

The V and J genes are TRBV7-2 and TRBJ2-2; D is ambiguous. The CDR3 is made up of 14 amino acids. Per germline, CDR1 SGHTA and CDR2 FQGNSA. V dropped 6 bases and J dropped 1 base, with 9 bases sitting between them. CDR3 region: CASRTTLNTGELFF. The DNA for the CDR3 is TGTGCCAGCAGAACGACGCTGAACACCGGGGAGCTGTTTTTT.

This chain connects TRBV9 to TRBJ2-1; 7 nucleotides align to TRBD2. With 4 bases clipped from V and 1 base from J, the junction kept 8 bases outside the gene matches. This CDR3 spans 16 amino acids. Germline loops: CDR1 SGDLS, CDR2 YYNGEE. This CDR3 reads CASSSGRGSSYNEQFF. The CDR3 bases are TGTGCCAGCAGCTCCGGGCGGGGGAGTTCCTACAATGAGCAGTTCTTC.

CDR3 coding DNA: TGTGCCAGCAGCTTCCCCACAGCCGAAAGCTATGGCTACACCTTC. Protein sequence: CASSFPTAESYGYTF. The J gene is TRBJ1-2, the V gene TRBV7-2; no firm D call. The germline gives CDR1 SGHTA, CDR2 FQGNSA. V lost 3 bases and J lost 4, with 15 bases in between. The CDR3 loop spans 15 amino acids.

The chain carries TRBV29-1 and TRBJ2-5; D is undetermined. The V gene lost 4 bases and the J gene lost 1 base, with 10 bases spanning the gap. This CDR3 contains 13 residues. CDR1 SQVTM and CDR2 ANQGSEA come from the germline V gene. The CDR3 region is CSVGDLGQETQYF. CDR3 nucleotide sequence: TGCAGCGTTGGTGACCTGGGCCAAGAGACCCAGTACTTC. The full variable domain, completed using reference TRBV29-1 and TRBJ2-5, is SAVISQKPSRDICQRGTSLTIQCQVDSQVTMMFWYRQQPGQSLTLIATANQGSEATYESGFVIDKFPISRPNLTFSTLTVSNMSPEDSSIYLCSVGDLGQETQYFGPGTRLLVL.

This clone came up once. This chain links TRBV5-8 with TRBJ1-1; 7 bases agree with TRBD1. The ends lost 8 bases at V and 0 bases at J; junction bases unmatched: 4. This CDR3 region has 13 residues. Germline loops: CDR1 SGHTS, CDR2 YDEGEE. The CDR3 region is CASNRGLNTEAFF. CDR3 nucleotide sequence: TGTGCCAGTAACAGGGGATTGAACACTGAAGCTTTCTTT. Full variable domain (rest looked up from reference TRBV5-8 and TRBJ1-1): EAGVTQSPTHLIKTRGQQATLRCSPISGHTSVYWYQQALGLGLQFLLWYDEGEERNRGNFPPRFSGRQFPNYSSELNVNALELEDSALYLCASNRGLNTEAFFGQGTRLTVV.